The 14 T cell receptor beta chains below all came from one sample that was sequenced in a study of CD8 T cells in ankylosing spondylitis. TCRdb reanalysed the 5' RACE reads using MiXCR and keeps one entry per CDR3 protein. The repertoire holds 750,000 to 850,000 distinct CDR3 sequences, with 12% as singletons. The study's findings and limits: Among TCR beta sequences, a motif of eight or nine highly homologous variants appeared characteristic of ankylosing spondylitis blood.

The antigens these receptors bind are not known. Specimen: blood, either unsorted or a sorted T cell fraction (not recorded which). These receptors were taken from a male donor with ankylosing spondylitis.

This clonotype was seen ten or more times. CDR3 nucleotide sequence: TGCAGCGCCAAGTCCGGACCGGATACGCAGTATTTT. Its protein product is CSAKSGPDTQYF. The chain employs TRBV29-1 and TRBJ2-3; D call uncertain. Looked up from germline, CDR1 is SQVTM and CDR2 is ANQGSEA. The CDR3 is 12 residues long. Trimming removed 7 bases from V and 6 bases from J, with 14 bases in between.

This clonotype has ten or more counts. The rearrangement uses TRBV4-3 and TRBJ2-3, with a possible D match to TRBD2 (5 bases). V shed 1 base and J shed 1 base, with 12 bases lying between them. CDR1 LGHNA and CDR2 YSLEER come from the germline V gene. This CDR3 is built from 16 residues. The CDR3 DNA is TGCGCCAGCAGCCAAGTAGGAGGTTCACGCACAGATACGCAGTATTTT. As protein: CASSQVGGSRTDTQYF.

V usage is TRBV5-1 and J usage is TRBJ1-1, with D hard to call. Looked up from germline, CDR1 is SGHRS and CDR2 is YFSETQ. The CDR3 consists of 14 residues. V was clipped by 0 bases and J by 8 bases, with 14 bases between them. In DNA form, the CDR3 reads TGCGCCAGCAGCTTGGGGACGGGCCCCGGAGAAGCTTTCTTT. Its protein product is CASSLGTGPGEAFF.

DNA for the CDR3: TGTGCCAGCAGCCGACTAGCGGGCCACCACTACAATGAGCAGTTCTTC. This gives the protein CASSRLAGHHYNEQFF. The chain carries TRBV14 and TRBJ2-1, with 10 bases identical to TRBD2. CDR3 length equals 16 residues. Germline trimming cut 4 bases from V and 3 bases from J; bases unmatched to any gene: 6. CDR1 is SGHDN, CDR2 FVKESK, per germline.

This clonotype showed up just a few times. This CDR3 is CASSLERGDNEQFF. The CDR3 DNA sequence: TGCGCCAGCAGCTTGGAGCGGGGAGACAATGAGCAGTTCTTC. The chain carries TRBV5-1 and TRBJ2-1, with 7 bases lining up with TRBD2. The CDR3 extends over 14 amino acids. J gave up 5 bases and V 0 bases, and 2 bases lay outside the gene matches. Germline V gene data show CDR1 as SGHRS and CDR2 as YFSETQ.

V is TRBV2 and J is TRBJ2-2; tentative D call: TRBD2 (6 bases). V was shortened by 4 bases and J by 6 bases, with 15 bases between the two germline ends. This CDR3 comprises 15 residues. The germline V gene encodes CDR1 SNHLY and CDR2 FYNNEI. In DNA, the CDR3 is TGTGCCAGCAGTGCGGAGACTAGGGTCTCCGGGGAGCTGTTTTTT. Encoded protein: CASSAETRVSGELFF.

This clonotype was detected only a few times. This sequence joins TRBV28 and TRBJ2-2, with 10 bases matching TRBD1. The CDR3 loop spans 18 amino acids. V was clipped by 6 bases and J by 5 bases; unmatched bases: 15. From germline, CDR1 is MDHEN and CDR2 SYDVKM. The CDR3 DNA reads as TGTGCCAGCAGCCGACACCCCTTTAGACAGGGGGCGACCGGGGAGCTGTTTTTT. Protein sequence: CASSRHPFRQGATGELFF.

The chain carries TRBV15 and TRBJ1-5; D not resolved. The CDR3 runs to 15 residues. From germline, CDR1 is LNHNV and CDR2 YYDKDF (reference sequence). The ends were cut back, 1 base at V and 0 bases at J, with 7 bases in the middle. This chain's CDR3 is CATSRGLLSNQPQHF. The CDR3 DNA follows: TGTGCCACCAGCAGAGGGTTGCTTAGCAATCAGCCCCAGCATTTT.

This chain links TRBV7-2 with TRBJ2-7, with a tentative D call TRBD2 (5 bases). This CDR3 is 15 amino acids long. CDR1 and CDR2 (germline): SGHTA, FQGNSA. Trimming left V 4 bases short and J 3 bases short, with 16 bases between. CDR3 amino acids: CASSSQWTGNYEQYF. Here the CDR3 DNA reads TGTGCCAGCAGCTCCCAGTGGACGGGGAACTACGAGCAGTACTTC.

In its sample, this clonotype was seen a few times. The rearrangement links TRBV5-6 to TRBJ1-2; no clear D gene. V dropped 4 bases and J dropped 4 bases, with 11 bases sitting between them. The CDR3 has 13 amino acids. Germline V gene sequence: CDR1 SGHDT, CDR2 YYEEEE. CDR3 coding DNA: TGTGCCAGCAGCGGAGGACGGTTCTATGGCTACACCTTC. Its translation is CASSGGRFYGYTF.

The chain has TRBV6-2 or TRBV6-3 and TRBJ2-5; TRBD2 is a possible D gene (5 bases). CDR1 MNHEY and CDR2 SVGEGT come from the germline V gene. CDR3 length: 14 amino acids. V lost 1 base and J lost 3, with 9 bases in between. CDR3 protein: CASSYYWGEETQYF. The DNA for the CDR3 is TGTGCCAGCAGTTACTATTGGGGAGAAGAGACCCAGTACTTC.

This clonotype was observed a handful of times. The gene calls are TRBV2 and TRBJ2-3; D may be TRBD2 (7 bases). The CDR3 extends over 14 amino acids. In germline, CDR1 is SNHLY, CDR2 FYNNEI. V lost 6 bases, J lost 4 bases, and 14 bases lay in between. The CDR3 loop reads CASRGTREADTQYF. As DNA, the CDR3 is TGTGCCAGCAGGGGGACACGGGAGGCAGATACGCAGTATTTT.

The V gene is TRBV5-1, the J gene TRBJ2-7; 10 nucleotides line up with TRBD2. V shed 4 bases, J shed 4 bases, and the junction held 5 bases outside the gene matches. The CDR3 is 14 residues long. Germline CDR1 is SGHRS and CDR2 is YFSETQ. DNA for the CDR3: TGCGCCAGCAGCGACCCTAGCGGGAGTTACGAGCAGTACTTC. Amino acid sequence: CASSDPSGSYEQYF.

The chain has TRBV4-2 and TRBJ1-6; tentative D call: TRBD1 (6 bases). Trimming removed 4 bases from V and 7 bases from J, with 17 bases in between. Germline assignment: CDR1 LGHNA and CDR2 YNFKEQ. This CDR3 is built from 16 residues. As DNA, the CDR3 is TGTGCCAGCAGCCTAGAGACAGGAGGTGCCAATTCACCCCTCCACTTT. Its translation: CASSLETGGANSPLHF.